Presented here are 9 T cell receptor beta chains from one specimen sequenced in a study of molecular identifiers for immune sequencing clone quantification. One entry per CDR3 protein results from TCRdb running MiXCR on the PCR reads. The sample contains about half a million distinct CDR3 sequences, over 20% of which appear only once. What was sequenced was naive CD8+ T cells from blood, with Jurkat cell RNA spiked in. The subset is: FACS-sorted CD8+CD4-CCR7+CD45RA+ naive T cells. These receptor sequences come from a human donor in good health. Some libraries in this study had Jurkat cell RNA spiked in.

This clonotype was found once. This may arise from a read error, as a much more abundant clone is one base away. The chain is built from TRBV20-1 and TRBJ2-3; perhaps TRBD2 as D (5 bases). Germline-derived CDR1 and CDR2 are DFQATT and SNEGSKA (reference sequence). V lost 4 bases to trimming and J lost 0 bases, with 14 bases between them. The CDR3 loop spans 15 amino acids. The CDR3 DNA reads as TGCAGTGCTATGAACTTGTGGGAGAGCACAGATACGCAGTATTTT. Protein: CSAMNLWESTDTQYF.

The chain couples TRBV6-2 or TRBV6-3 to TRBJ2-1; TRBD1 aligns across 7 bases. Germline V gene sequence: CDR1 MNHEY, CDR2 SVGEGT. The CDR3 spans 16 residues. J gave up 6 bases and V 6 bases, and 14 bases lay outside the gene matches. The chain's CDR3 is CASSYDRDVVGNEQFF. The CDR3 coding sequence is TGTGCCAGCAGCTACGACAGGGATGTTGTGGGCAATGAGCAGTTCTTC.

This clonotype was recorded a few times. The chain is built from TRBV3-1 and TRBJ2-7; D unresolved. V gave up 1 base and J gave up 2 bases, with 6 bases separating them. CDR1 and CDR2 from the germline V gene are LGHDT and YNNKEL (reference sequence). This CDR3 spans 13 amino acids. DNA of the CDR3: TGTGCCAGCAGCCAAGGTTCAGCCTACGAGCAGTACTTC. It specifies CASSQGSAYEQYF.

This clonotype was seen only a few times. This chain joins TRBV20-1 and TRBJ2-1, with TRBD2 matching 10 bases. J gave up 13 bases and V 1 base, and 10 bases lay outside the gene matches. The CDR3 sequence is 14 residues long. Germline V gene data show CDR1 as DFQATT and CDR2 as SNEGSKA (reference sequence). The CDR3 protein is CSARAMGTSELQFF. DNA for the CDR3: TGCAGTGCTAGAGCAATGGGGACTAGCGAGTTACAGTTCTTC.

The rearrangement joins TRBV6-5 to TRBJ2-4; 8 bases agree with TRBD1. From germline, CDR1 is MNHEY and CDR2 SVGAGI. The V and J ends lost 4 bases and 8 bases, in that order; junction bases with no gene match: 16. This CDR3 contains 17 residues. CDR3 bases: TGTGCCAGCAGTTCTACACAAAGACAGGGGAACAGGGACATTCAGTACTTC. Its translation: CASSSTQRQGNRDIQYF.

V is TRBV7-9 and J is TRBJ1-2; D is uncertain. Germline V gene lookup returns CDR1 SEHNR and CDR2 FQNEAQ (reference sequence). V was trimmed by 5 bases and J by 7 bases, leaving 20 bases between them. The CDR3 has 15 residues. The CDR3 spells CASSPGLEGGGGYTF. The CDR3, as DNA: TGTGCCAGCAGCCCCGGACTGGAGGGTGGTGGTGGCTACACCTTC. Looking up the rest from reference TRBV7-9 and TRBJ1-2 gives the full variable domain: DTGVSQNPRHKITKRGQNVTFRCDPISEHNRLYWYRQTLGQGPEFLTYFQNEAQLEKSRLLSDRFSAERPKGSFSTLEIQRTEQGDSAMYLCASSPGLEGGGGYTFGSGTRLTVV.

In this sample, this clonotype turned up many times. J is TRBJ2-3 and V is TRBV27, with D perhaps matching TRBD1 (5 bases). Germline V gene lookup returns CDR1 MNHEY and CDR2 SMNVEV (reference sequence). Trimming removed 7 bases at V and 6 bases at J, with 8 bases between. This CDR3 spans 11 amino acids. The CDR3 spells CASNHRDTQYF. CDR3 sequence (DNA): TGTGCCAGCAATCACAGGGATACGCAGTATTTT.

Ten or more counts support this clonotype. The chain joins TRBV24-1 to TRBJ2-3; D gene uncertain. The germline V and J ends were trimmed by 4 bases and 0 bases, with 4 bases remaining between them. The germline CDR1 and CDR2 sequences are KGHDR and SFDVKD. This CDR3 is built from 13 residues. In DNA, the CDR3 is TGTGCCACCAGTGAGGACAGCACAGATACGCAGTATTTT. It encodes CATSEDSTDTQYF.

This clonotype was observed many times. The rearrangement uses TRBV7-9 and TRBJ1-1; D uncertain. The V end lost 2 bases, the J end lost 1 base, and 11 bases lay between the germline ends. Germline CDR1 and CDR2: SEHNR and FQNEAQ (reference sequence). There are 15 residues in the CDR3. CDR3 coding DNA: TGTGCCAGCAGCTTAATTCAAGAAACGAACACTGAAGCTTTCTTT. Translating gives CASSLIQETNTEAFF.